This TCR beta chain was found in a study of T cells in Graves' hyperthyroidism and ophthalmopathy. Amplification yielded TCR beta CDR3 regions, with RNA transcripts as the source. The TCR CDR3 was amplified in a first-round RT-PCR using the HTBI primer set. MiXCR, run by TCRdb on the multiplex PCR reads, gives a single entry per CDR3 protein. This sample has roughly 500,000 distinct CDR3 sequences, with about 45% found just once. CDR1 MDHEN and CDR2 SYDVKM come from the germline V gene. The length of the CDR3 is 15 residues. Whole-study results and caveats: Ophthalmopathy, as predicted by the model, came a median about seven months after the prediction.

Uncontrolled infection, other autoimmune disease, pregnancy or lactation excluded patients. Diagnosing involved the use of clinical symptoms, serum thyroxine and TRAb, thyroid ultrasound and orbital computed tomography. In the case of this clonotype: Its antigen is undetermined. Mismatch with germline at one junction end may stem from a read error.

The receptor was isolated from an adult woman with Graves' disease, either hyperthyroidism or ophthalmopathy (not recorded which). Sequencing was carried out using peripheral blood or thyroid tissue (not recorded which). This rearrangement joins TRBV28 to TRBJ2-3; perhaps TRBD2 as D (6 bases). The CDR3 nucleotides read TGTGCCATCAGTGAGGGTAGCGGATGGGGAGATACGCAGTATTTT. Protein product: CAISEGSGWGDTQYF.